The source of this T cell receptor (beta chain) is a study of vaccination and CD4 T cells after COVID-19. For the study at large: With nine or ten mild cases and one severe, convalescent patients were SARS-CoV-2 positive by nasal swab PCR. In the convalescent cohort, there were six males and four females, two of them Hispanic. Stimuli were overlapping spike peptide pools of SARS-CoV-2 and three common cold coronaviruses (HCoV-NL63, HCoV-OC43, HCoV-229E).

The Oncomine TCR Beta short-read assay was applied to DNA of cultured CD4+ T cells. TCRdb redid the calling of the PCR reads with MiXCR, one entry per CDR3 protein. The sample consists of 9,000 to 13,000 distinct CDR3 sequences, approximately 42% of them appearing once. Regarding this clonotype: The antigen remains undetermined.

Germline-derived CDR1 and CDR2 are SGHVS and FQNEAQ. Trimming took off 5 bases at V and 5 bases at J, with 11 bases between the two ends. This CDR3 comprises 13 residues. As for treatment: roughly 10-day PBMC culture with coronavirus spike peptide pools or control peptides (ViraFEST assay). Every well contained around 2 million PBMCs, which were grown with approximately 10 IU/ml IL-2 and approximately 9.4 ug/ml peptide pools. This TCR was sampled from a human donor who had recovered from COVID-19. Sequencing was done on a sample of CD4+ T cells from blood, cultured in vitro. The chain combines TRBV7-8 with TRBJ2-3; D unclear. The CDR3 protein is CASSLAQLDTQYF. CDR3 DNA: TGTGCCAGCAGCCTCGCACAATTAGATACGCAGTATTTT.